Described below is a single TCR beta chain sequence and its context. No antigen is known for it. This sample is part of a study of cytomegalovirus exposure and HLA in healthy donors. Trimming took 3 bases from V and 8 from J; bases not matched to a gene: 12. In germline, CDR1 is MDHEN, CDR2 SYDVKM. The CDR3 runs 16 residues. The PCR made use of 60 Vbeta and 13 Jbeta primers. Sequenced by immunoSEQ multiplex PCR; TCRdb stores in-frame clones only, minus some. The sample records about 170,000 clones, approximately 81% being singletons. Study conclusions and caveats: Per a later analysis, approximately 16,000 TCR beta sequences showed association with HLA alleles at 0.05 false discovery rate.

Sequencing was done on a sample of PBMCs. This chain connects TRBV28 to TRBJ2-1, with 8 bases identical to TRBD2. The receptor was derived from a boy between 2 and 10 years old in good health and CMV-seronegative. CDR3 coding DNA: TGTGCCAGCAGTTTCGCAGGGCGGGAGGACCTGTATGAGCAGTTCTTC. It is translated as CASSFAGREDLYEQFF.